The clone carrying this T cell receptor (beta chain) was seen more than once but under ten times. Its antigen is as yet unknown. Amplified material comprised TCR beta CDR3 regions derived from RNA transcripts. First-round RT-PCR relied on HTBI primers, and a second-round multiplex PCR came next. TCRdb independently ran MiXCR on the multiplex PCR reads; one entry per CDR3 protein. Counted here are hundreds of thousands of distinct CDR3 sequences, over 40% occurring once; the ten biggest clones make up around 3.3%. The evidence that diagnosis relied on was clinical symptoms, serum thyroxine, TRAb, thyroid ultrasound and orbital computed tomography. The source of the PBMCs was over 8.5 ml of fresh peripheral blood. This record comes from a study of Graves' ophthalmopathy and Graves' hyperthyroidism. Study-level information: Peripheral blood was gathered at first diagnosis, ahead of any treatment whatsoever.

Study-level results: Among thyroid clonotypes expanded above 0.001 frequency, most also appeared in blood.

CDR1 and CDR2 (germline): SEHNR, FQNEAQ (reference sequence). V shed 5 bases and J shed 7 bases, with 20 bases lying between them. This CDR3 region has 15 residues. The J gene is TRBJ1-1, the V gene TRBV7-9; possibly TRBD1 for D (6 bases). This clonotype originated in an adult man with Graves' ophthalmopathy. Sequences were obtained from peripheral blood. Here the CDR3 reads CASSPGVGAQNEAFF. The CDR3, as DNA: TGTGCCAGCAGCCCCGGGGTGGGGGCACAGAATGAAGCTTTCTTT.